This section outlines one T cell receptor beta chain sequence together with its context. Its antigen is not identified. The data are from a study of cytomegalovirus exposure and HLA in healthy donors. Study conclusions and caveats: Per a prior analysis, the majority of TCR beta V segments were productive roughly 87% or roughly 30% of the time. Later, TCR association rates were found to vary by HLA locus, highest for DRB1 and lowest for HLA-C.

Germline CDR1 and CDR2: LGHNA and YSLEER. The ends were cut back, 0 bases at V and 3 bases at J, with 10 bases in the middle. There are 15 residues in the CDR3. 60 Vbeta and 13 Jbeta primers were used in PCR. Assay used: immunoSEQ multiplex PCR; TCRdb lists only in-frame clones, some missing. The sample shows around 64,000 clones, 65% to 90% of them seen only once. The clonotype originates from a female donor in good health and CMV-seronegative. The V gene is TRBV4-3, the J gene TRBJ2-3; no clear D gene. Specimen: PBMCs. In nucleotides, the CDR3 is TGCGCCAGCAGCCAAGATCGTGGCAGGACAGATACGCAGTATTTT. Protein: CASSQDRGRTDTQYF.